Included here is one T cell receptor (beta chain) sequence, with context. Its antigen is undetermined. These data are taken from a study of CD8 T cells in Susac syndrome. Looking at the study overall: When blood was drawn, the patients with Susac syndrome were therapy-naive, on corticosteroids, or on intravenous immunoglobulin alone. Overall study findings and caveats: The CD4+ T cell repertoires in Susac syndrome were not clonally expanded.

An amount of RNA that ranged from about 0.45 to 1 ug was reverse transcribed with random hexamers. Amplification of TCR beta CDR3 spanned 54 Vbeta and 13 Jbeta via immunoSEQ multiplex PCR. One entry per CDR3 protein, called by TCRdb with MiXCR from the immunoSEQ multiplex PCR reads. This sample yields about 180,000 distinct CDR3 sequences, of which around 96% are seen a single time; around 0.12% belongs to the top ten. V shed 5 bases, J shed 0 bases, and the junction held 4 bases outside the gene matches. The germline V gene has CDR1 MNHEY and CDR2 SVGEGT. This CDR3 spans 15 amino acids. Sequencing targeted TCR beta in T cells from blood (CD8+ and CD4+).

V and J are TRBV6-2 or TRBV6-3 and TRBJ1-5; TRBD1 aligns across 7 bases. The source material was CD4+ T cells from PBMCs. This clonotype was obtained from a human donor with Susac syndrome. As DNA, the CDR3 is TGTGCCAGCAGTCATCACAGGGGTAGCAATCAGCCCCAGCATTTT. Encoded protein: CASSHHRGSNQPQHF.